Listed below are T cell receptor beta chains from one sample, sequenced in a study of response to subunit inactivated influenza vaccine. TCRdb ran MiXCR on the RT-PCR reads and lists one entry per CDR3 protein. Of under 750,000 distinct CDR3 sequences detected, over 9.5% appear once; the ten largest clones hold roughly 10%. This sample comprised PBMCs from blood, obtained on the day of vaccination. These TCRs come from a man aged 45 to 65 who received an inactivated influenza vaccine. Each CDR3 is given without its conserved first and last residue.

V: TRBV6-6; CDR3: ASRDWDSEKLF
V: TRBV5-6; CDR3: ASSLDGGGGETQY
V: TRBV10-3; CDR3: AISESTGLGYT
V: TRBV5-4; CDR3: ASSRQGALNEQF
V: TRBV30; CDR3: AGGTHSSYNEQF
V: TRBV12-3/TRBV12-4; CDR3: ASSYSTVTDTQY
V: TRBV20-1; CDR3: SARDQLGGETQY
V: TRBV10-3; CDR3: AISELSGSWTDTQY
V: TRBV19; CDR3: ASSIAVREETQY
V: TRBV5-1; CDR3: ASSLNYRGDTQY
V: TRBV11-2; CDR3: ASSLGSLNEKLF
V: TRBV2; CDR3: ASSEDLPQLF
V: TRBV12-3/TRBV12-4; CDR3: ASTPSLGRSGANVLT
V: TRBV20-1; CDR3: SARVPGLSRNTEAF
V: TRBV10-3; CDR3: AISEVGLRTEAF
V: TRBV10-2; CDR3: ASSEWGSGTDTQY
V: TRBV29-1; CDR3: SVASWTGRREF
V: TRBV20-1; CDR3: SAGRDSGFEKLF
V: TRBV7-9; CDR3: ASSLDTFGAIQY
V: TRBV7-2; CDR3: ASSFSGGAADTQY
V: TRBV11-2; CDR3: ASSLASLLRQGEGYT
V: TRBV7-2; CDR3: ASSPGGLEAF
V: TRBV28; CDR3: ASKGTVSEKLF
V: TRBV5-1; CDR3: ASESSGSSYNEQF
V: TRBV7-8; CDR3: ASSPHGGPRGTEAF
V: TRBV28; CDR3: ASSLHRIYEQY
V: TRBV7-9; CDR3: ASSLVLQGVDEQY
V: TRBV15; CDR3: ATSRDLGTDTQY
V: TRBV10-3; CDR3: ATTTGDPTYEQY
V: TRBV6-1; CDR3: ASRIKQGSPLH
V: TRBV20-1; CDR3: SAPGQGPNTEAF
V: TRBV28; CDR3: ASSSRSSGGYEQY
V: TRBV20-1; CDR3: SARAWTSKDEQY
V: TRBV3-1; CDR3: ASSQGLAGGPQRRETQY
V: TRBV20-1; CDR3: SAEIAGGRAEQY
V: TRBV19; CDR3: ASSIYSVRAKNIQY
V: TRBV14; CDR3: ASSQYPGITLNPTEAF
V: TRBV30; CDR3: AWSVSTGRYEQY
V: TRBV21-1; CDR3: ASTTYRGVSEQY
V: TRBV6-1; CDR3: ASINPGGLYEQY
V: TRBV6-5; CDR3: ASSYYQSGNYGYT
V: TRBV20-1; CDR3: SPGVYNEQF
V: TRBV29-1; CDR3: SVELPQGTGGNEQF
V: TRBV20-1; CDR3: SAQSGDFTGELF
V: TRBV7-9; CDR3: ARSPRLPYQETQY
V: TRBV20-1; CDR3: SAHQGHYGYT
V: TRBV6-1; CDR3: ASSMRSSGRAWYEQY
V: TRBV7-2; CDR3: ASSRYQTSGQETQY
V: TRBV7-9; CDR3: ASRGLWVLSDTQY
V: TRBV7-9; CDR3: ASSLRQGGDGYT
V: TRBV20-1; CDR3: SARVPGGRDFSPLH
V: TRBV4-2; CDR3: ASSQHTNTGELF
V: TRBV5-6; CDR3: ASSLGPGTYETQY
V: TRBV29-1; CDR3: SVGKSSGTNTGELF
V: TRBV30; CDR3: AWSVLGLAHNEQF
V: TRBV6-2/TRBV6-3; CDR3: ASRKGTVSNQPQH
V: TRBV7-6; CDR3: ASSLGWGGTRTDTQY